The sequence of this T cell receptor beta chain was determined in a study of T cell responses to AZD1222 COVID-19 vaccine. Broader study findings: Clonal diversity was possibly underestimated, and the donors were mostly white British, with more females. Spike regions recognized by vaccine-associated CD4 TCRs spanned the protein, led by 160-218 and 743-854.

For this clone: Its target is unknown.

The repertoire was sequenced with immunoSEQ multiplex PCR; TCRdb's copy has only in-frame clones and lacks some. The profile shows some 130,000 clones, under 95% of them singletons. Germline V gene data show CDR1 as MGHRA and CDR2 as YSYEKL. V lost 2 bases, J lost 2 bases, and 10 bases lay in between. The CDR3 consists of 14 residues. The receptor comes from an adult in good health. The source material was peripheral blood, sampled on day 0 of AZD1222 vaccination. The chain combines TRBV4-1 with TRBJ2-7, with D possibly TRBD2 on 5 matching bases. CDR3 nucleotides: TGCGCCAGCAGCCAATATGAGGGAGCCTACGAGCAGTACTTC. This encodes CASSQYEGAYEQYF.